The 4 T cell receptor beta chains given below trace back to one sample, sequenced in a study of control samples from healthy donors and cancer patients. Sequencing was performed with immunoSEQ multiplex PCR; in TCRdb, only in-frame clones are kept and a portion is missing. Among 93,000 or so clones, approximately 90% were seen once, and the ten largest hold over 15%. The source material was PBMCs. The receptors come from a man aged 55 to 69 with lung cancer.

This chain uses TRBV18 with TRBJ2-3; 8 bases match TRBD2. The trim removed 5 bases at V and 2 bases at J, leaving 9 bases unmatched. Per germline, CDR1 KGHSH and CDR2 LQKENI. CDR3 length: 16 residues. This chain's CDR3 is CASSDRSGGATDTQYF. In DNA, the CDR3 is TGTGCCAGCTCAGATCGATCGGGGGGGGCCACAGATACGCAGTATTTT.

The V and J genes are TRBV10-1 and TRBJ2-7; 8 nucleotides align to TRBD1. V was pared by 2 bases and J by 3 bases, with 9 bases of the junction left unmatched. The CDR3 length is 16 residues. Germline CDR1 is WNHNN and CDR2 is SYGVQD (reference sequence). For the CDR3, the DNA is TGCGCCAGCAGTGAGAGAAGACAGGGGACCTACTACGAGCAGTACGTC. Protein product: CASSERRQGTYYEQYV.

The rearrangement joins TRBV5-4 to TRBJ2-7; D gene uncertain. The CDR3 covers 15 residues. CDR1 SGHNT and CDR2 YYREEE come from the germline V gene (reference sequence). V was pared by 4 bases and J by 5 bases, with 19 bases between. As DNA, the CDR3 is TGTGCCAGCAGCCCGCGTGGCGCAGTGGGAAACGAGCAGTACTTC. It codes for CASSPRGAVGNEQYF.

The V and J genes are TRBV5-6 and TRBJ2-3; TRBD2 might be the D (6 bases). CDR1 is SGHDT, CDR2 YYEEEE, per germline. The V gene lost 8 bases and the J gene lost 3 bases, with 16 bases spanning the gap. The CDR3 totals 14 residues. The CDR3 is CASGTWGETDTQYF. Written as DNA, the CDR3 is TGTGCCAGTGGAACCTGGGGGGAAACAGATACGCAGTATTTT.